This T cell receptor beta chain is drawn from a study of T-cell reconstitution after alpha-beta-depleted transplantation in children (TCRdb year 2016). Context from the whole study: The study quantitatively tracked T-cell immune reconstitution after TCRalphabeta/CD19-depleted allogeneic hematopoietic cell transplantation in children using TCR repertoire profiling.

The method behind the library was PCR. Data came from an Illumina HiSeq 2500. TCR library preparation used molecular barcoding, with unique molecular identifiers applied to normalize quantification of the TCRbeta repertoire. The raw public data were reprocessed by TCRdb itself: fastp quality trimming at Q25, MiXCR clonotype calling, in-frame beta chains only. Every CDR3 protein is listed once, alongside the most common genes and DNA of its rows. This sample gives a few hundred thousand distinct CDR3 sequences in total; about 11% of them show up just once. Roughly 5.5% of the sample is in the top ten clones. In its sample, this clonotype was seen many times. The target of this receptor is not known. Nothing much larger sits one base from this clone, and base qualities are not available. V drops 0 bases and J drops 7 bases, leaving 15 bases in between. Reading from cysteine to phenylalanine, the CDR3 counts 15 amino acids. The kept DNA is CDR3 alone, 45 bases in frame from the first base. In the germline V gene (reference sequence), CDR1 corresponds to LNHNV and CDR2 to YYDKDF.

This sample comprised PBMCs from the stem cell graft donor, obtained from the stem cell graft. Rearrangement joined TRBV15 to TRBJ1-1, with the D gene uncertain. The source is a human donor who donated a stem cell graft to a child with acute myeloid leukemia. The CDR3 has the sequence CATSRDGRAGSEAFF. At the DNA level, the sequence is TGTGCCACCAGCAGAGACGGTAGGGCGGGGAGTGAAGCTTTCTTT. Outside the CDR3, residues come from the reference TRBV15 and TRBJ1-1 proteins, so the full variable domain is: DAMVIQNPRYQVTQFGKPVTLSCSQTLNHNVMYWYQQKSSQAPKLLFHYYDKDFNNEADTPDNFQSRRPNTSFCFLDIRSPGLGDTAMYLCATSRDGRAGSEAFFGQGTRLTVV.